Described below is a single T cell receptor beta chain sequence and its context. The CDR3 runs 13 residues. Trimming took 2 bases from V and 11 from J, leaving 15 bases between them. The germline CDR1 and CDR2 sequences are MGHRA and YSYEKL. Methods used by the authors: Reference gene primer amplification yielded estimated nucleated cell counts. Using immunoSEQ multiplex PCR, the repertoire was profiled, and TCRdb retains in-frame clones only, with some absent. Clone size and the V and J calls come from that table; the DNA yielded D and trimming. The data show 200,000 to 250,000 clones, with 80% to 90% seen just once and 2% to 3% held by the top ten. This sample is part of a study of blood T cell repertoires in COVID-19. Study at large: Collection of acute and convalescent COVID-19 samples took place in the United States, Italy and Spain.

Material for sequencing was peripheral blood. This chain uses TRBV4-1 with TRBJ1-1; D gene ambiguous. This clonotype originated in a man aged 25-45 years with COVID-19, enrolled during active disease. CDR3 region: CASSQHKVEEAFF. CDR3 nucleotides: TGCGCCAGCAGCCAACATAAAGTAGAGGAGGCTTTCTTT.